Listed below are T cell receptor beta chains from one sample, sequenced in a study of cytomegalovirus exposure and HLA in healthy donors. The method was immunoSEQ multiplex PCR; TCRdb's version includes in-frame clones alone and lacks a portion of them. The data contain over 150,000 clones, around 92% of them seen just once; the ten biggest clones take up about 9.3%. The specimen was PBMCs. All receptors come from a woman younger than 35 in good health and CMV-seropositive. Both conserved end residues are part of each CDR3. D genes are given only for firm matches. Expanded clones get a size class; other rows say once, few or many, or leave the size out.

d_call,clone_size,j_call,v_call,cdr3_aa,cdr3_nt
NA,once,TRBJ2-2,TRBV9,CASSLPEQNTGELFF,TGTGCCAGCAGTCTTCCCGAACAGAACACCGGGGAGCTGTTTTTT
NA,NA,TRBJ1-2,TRBV11-2,CASSPQTGPPDGYTF,TGTGCCAGCAGCCCACAGACAGGCCCGCCCGACGGCTACACCTTC
NA,few,TRBJ1-5,TRBV7-9,CASSTNGGGNQPQHF,TGTGCCAGCAGTACGAACGGGGGAGGCAATCAGCCCCAGCATTTT
TRBD2,NA,TRBJ2-2,TRBV11-1,CASSLNRLAGELSGELFF,TGTGCCAGCAGCTTAAATCGACTAGCGGGAGAATTGTCCGGGGAGCTGTTTTTT
NA,NA,TRBJ2-1,TRBV27,CASTSPDLYNEQFF,TGTGCCAGCACCAGTCCAGACTTATACAATGAGCAGTTCTTC
NA,NA,TRBJ2-3,TRBV7-9,CASSSGGGEAGTQYF,TGTGCCAGCAGCTCAGGCGGCGGGGAGGCGGGTACGCAGTATTTT
TRBD2,few,TRBJ2-5,TRBV7-3,CASSLLAGGRGTQYF,TGTGCCAGCAGCTTGCTAGCGGGAGGGCGGGGGACCCAGTACTTC
NA,many,TRBJ1-3,TRBV29-1,CSVTTHMGSGNTIYF,TGCAGCGTTACTACCCACATGGGTTCTGGAAACACCATATATTTT
NA,many,TRBJ2-5,TRBV9,CASSRGETQYF,TGTGCCAGCAGCCGGGGAGAGACCCAGTACTTC
TRBD2,NA,TRBJ2-7,TRBV7-2,CASSRTSGTYEQYF,TGTGCCAGCAGCCGGACTAGCGGGACCTACGAGCAGTACTTC
TRBD2,NA,TRBJ2-3,TRBV2,CASSVPSGVSDTQYF,TGTGCCAGCAGTGTCCCTAGCGGGGTCTCAGATACGCAGTATTTT
NA,once,TRBJ1-1,TRBV6-5,CASSYSKRGNTEAFF,TGTGCCAGCAGTTACTCGAAGCGGGGGAACACTGAAGCTTTCTTT
TRBD2,NA,TRBJ2-7,TRBV19,CASSIGTSGSYEQYF,TGTGCCAGTAGTATAGGCACTAGCGGGAGTTACGAGCAGTACTTC
NA,NA,TRBJ2-7,TRBV6-5,CASSYSGNRINEQYF,TGTGCCAGCAGTTACTCCGGGAACCGGATTAACGAGCAGTACTTC
NA,NA,TRBJ1-4,TRBV4-2,CASSQDTAGANEKLFF,TGTGCCAGCAGCCAAGATACGGCAGGGGCTAATGAAAAACTGTTTTTT
NA,NA,TRBJ2-7,TRBV20-1,CSASGGEQYF,TGCAGTGCTAGTGGCGGCGAGCAGTACTTC
NA,NA,TRBJ2-3,TRBV14,CASSRQGQGTDTQYF,TGTGCCAGCAGCCGCCAGGGCCAGGGGACAGATACGCAGTATTTT
NA,NA,TRBJ2-2,TRBV9,CASSTGGRTGELFF,TGTGCCAGCAGCACCGGTGGGAGGACCGGGGAGCTGTTTTTT
NA,NA,TRBJ2-5,TRBV5-6,CASSQEGTGTRIWETQYF,TGTGCCAGCAGCCAGGAGGGGACCGGGACCAGGATCTGGGAGACCCAGTACTTC
NA,NA,TRBJ2-1,TRBV27,CASSFGSSYNEQFF,TGTGCCAGCAGTTTCGGGAGCTCCTACAATGAGCAGTTCTTC
TRBD2,once,TRBJ2-1,TRBV2,CASSSGLAAYNEQFF,TGTGCCAGCAGTTCGGGACTAGCAGCTTACAATGAGCAGTTCTTC
NA,NA,TRBJ1-5,TRBV6-1,CASKTAHNQPQHF,TGTGCCAGCAAAACAGCTCACAATCAGCCCCAGCATTTT
TRBD1,NA,TRBJ2-7,TRBV28,CASRPGTGTYEQYF,TGTGCCAGCAGACCCGGGACAGGCACATACGAGCAGTACTTC
NA,NA,TRBJ2-6,TRBV18,CASSPVRGSGANVLTF,TGTGCCAGCTCACCAGTAAGGGGCTCTGGGGCCAACGTCCTGACTTTC
TRBD2,NA,TRBJ2-1,TRBV7-3,CASSSGTSYIDEQFF,TGTGCCAGCAGCTCCGGGACTAGTTATATAGATGAGCAGTTCTTC
TRBD1,NA,TRBJ1-1,TRBV7-9,CASSLGDREDTEAFF,TGTGCCAGCAGCTTAGGGGACAGGGAGGACACTGAAGCTTTCTTT
TRBD1,NA,TRBJ2-7,TRBV7-2,CASSISRDRGQYF,TGTGCCAGCAGCATTAGCCGGGACAGGGGTCAGTACTTC
NA,NA,TRBJ1-2,TRBV28,CASSFVGGETKLYGYTF,TGTGCCAGCAGTTTCGTTGGTGGTGAAACGAAGCTCTATGGCTACACCTTC
TRBD2,NA,TRBJ2-2,TRBV5-1,CASSFINRGGTGELFF,TGCGCCAGCAGCTTCATCAACCGCGGGGGGACCGGGGAGCTGTTTTTT
NA,once,TRBJ2-1,TRBV7-2,CASRSGQAGNEQFF,TGTGCCAGCAGATCGGGACAAGCAGGAAATGAGCAGTTCTTC
TRBD2,few,TRBJ2-1,TRBV6-5,CASSFGTSTYNEQFF,TGTGCCAGCAGTTTCGGGACTAGTACCTACAATGAGCAGTTCTTC
NA,NA,TRBJ1-3,TRBV28,CASNDLQGNTIYF,TGTGCCAGCAACGACCTACAGGGAAACACCATATATTTT
NA,NA,TRBJ2-5,TRBV30,CAWSRGGETQYF,TGTGCCTGGAGTCGAGGAGGGGAGACCCAGTACTTC
NA,NA,TRBJ2-6,TRBV7-9,CASNPTFSGANVLTF,TGTGCCAGCAACCCGACATTCTCTGGGGCCAACGTCCTGACTTTC
NA,NA,TRBJ1-2,TRBV5-1,CASSFGANYGYTF,TGCGCCAGCAGCTTCGGAGCTAACTATGGCTACACCTTC
NA,NA,TRBJ2-1,TRBV28,CASSSVLSSYNEQFF,TGTGCCAGCAGCTCCGTCCTAAGCTCCTACAATGAGCAGTTCTTC
TRBD2,NA,TRBJ2-1,TRBV10-3,CAISEYGTSVDNEQFF,TGTGCCATCAGTGAGTATGGGACTAGCGTAGACAATGAGCAGTTCTTC
NA,NA,TRBJ2-1,TRBV6-5,CASRRTFRSYNEQFF,TGTGCCAGCAGAAGGACATTTCGATCCTACAATGAGCAGTTCTTC
NA,NA,TRBJ2-1,TRBV9,CASSVGSRGLNEQFF,TGTGCCAGCAGCGTGGGATCCCGGGGTCTCAATGAGCAGTTCTTC
NA,NA,TRBJ1-1,TRBV30,CAWMEFEAFF,TGTGCCTGGATGGAGTTTGAAGCTTTCTTT
NA,NA,TRBJ2-3,TRBV11-2,CASSLDLWEEDTDTQYF,TGTGCCAGCAGCTTAGATTTGTGGGAGGAAGACACAGATACGCAGTATTTT
NA,NA,TRBJ1-2,TRBV28,CASSTLVAREDRDYGYTF,TGTGCCAGCAGCACTCTGGTCGCGCGGGAAGACAGAGACTATGGCTACACCTTC
NA,NA,TRBJ1-2,TRBV6-5,CASSFMGGDYGYTF,TGTGCCAGCAGTTTCATGGGGGGGGACTATGGCTACACCTTC
NA,once,TRBJ2-7,TRBV5-1,CASSRQASYEQYF,TGCGCCAGCAGCCGGCAGGCTTCCTACGAGCAGTACTTC
NA,NA,TRBJ2-7,TRBV12-5,CASGLIGNEQYF,TGTGCTAGTGGTTTGATCGGGAACGAGCAGTACTTC
TRBD2,NA,TRBJ2-7,TRBV7-8,CASSIRNPPGLAGFEQYF,TGTGCCAGCAGCATACGAAACCCACCGGGACTAGCGGGATTCGAGCAGTACTTC
TRBD2,NA,TRBJ2-3,TRBV11-1,CASSYSLAGPTDTQYF,TGTGCCAGCAGCTACTCTTTAGCGGGCCCCACAGATACGCAGTATTTT
NA,NA,TRBJ1-4,TRBV30,CAWIGNEKLFF,TGTGCCTGGATCGGTAATGAAAAACTGTTTTTT
NA,few,TRBJ2-7,TRBV5-6,CASSLGARTYEQYF,TGTGCCAGCAGCTTGGGTGCCAGGACCTACGAGCAGTACTTC
NA,NA,TRBJ1-1,TRBV7-9,CASSLVKGRDTEAFF,TGTGCCAGCAGCTTAGTCAAGGGGAGGGACACTGAAGCTTTCTTT
TRBD1,NA,TRBJ1-5,TRBV18,CASSPGQGIPPSPQHF,TGTGCCAGCTCACCGGGACAGGGGATCCCACCCTCACCCCAGCATTTT
TRBD1,few,TRBJ1-2,TRBV4-1,CASSQDPRQGAWGYTF,TGCGCCAGCAGCCAAGATCCCAGACAGGGGGCGTGGGGCTACACCTTC